The 3 T cell receptor beta chains given below trace back to one sample, sequenced in a study of blood T cell repertoires in COVID-19 (dated by TCRdb to the early 2020s). Receptors were amplified or captured by the immunoSEQ multiplex PCR assay. TCRdb took this table from immuneACCESS and kept in-frame rearrangements with V and J called. Such tables lack part of the clones; where checked against another copy, unresolved V genes explain under half of the gap, and the rest is unexplained. This sample holds roughly 250,000 clones; more than 75% were observed only once. The ten largest clones represent 12% of the sample. The sequenced material came from peripheral blood. These receptors originate from a woman aged 55-69 years with active or convalescent COVID-19.

The V call is TRBV2, the J call TRBJ2-7; 8 bases map to TRBD1. Per germline, CDR1 SNHLY and CDR2 FYNNEI. After removal of 5 bases from V and 5 bases from J, the junction contained 8 bases not matched to a gene. This CDR3 is 14 amino acids long. As DNA, the CDR3 is TGTGCCAGCAGTTCGGACAGGGAGTTTAACGAGCAGTACTTC. Its translation: CASSSDREFNEQYF.

The V and J genes are TRBV6-2 or TRBV6-3 and TRBJ2-3; no definite D call. V shed 2 bases and J shed 4 bases, with 13 bases lying between them. Germline assignment: CDR1 MNHEY and CDR2 SVGEGT. The CDR3 covers 15 residues. CDR3 DNA sequence: TGTGCCAGCAGTTACGCAGCCCCCGCGGCAGATACGCAGTATTTT. Its protein is CASSYAAPAADTQYF.

The chain has TRBV5-1 and TRBJ1-2; 9 nucleotides align to TRBD1. Germline CDR1 and CDR2: SGHRS and YFSETQ. The CDR3 has 17 residues. V lost 0 bases, J lost 4 bases, and 10 bases stayed unmatched. The CDR3 DNA reads TGCGCCAGCAGCTTGGGGCCTGGACAGGGGATTATCTATGGCTACACCTTC. Translated, it gives CASSLGPGQGIIYGYTF.